This paragraph reports one T cell receptor (beta chain). Per the authors' pipeline: Amplifying reference gene primers gave estimates of nucleated cell counts. Some clones are missing from TCRdb's copy, which holds only in-frame ones; the method was immunoSEQ multiplex PCR. The DNA gave D and trimming, while V, J and clone size come from that table. The sample shows approximately 160,000 clones, roughly 84% of them seen only once. These data come from a study of blood T cell repertoires in COVID-19. J lost 8 bases, V lost 4 bases, and 6 bases had no gene match. Germline lookup yields CDR1 LGHDT and CDR2 YNNKEL (reference sequence). The CDR3 is made up of 15 amino acids.

Sequenced: peripheral blood. The chain employs TRBV3-1 (or the pseudogene TRBV3-2) and TRBJ1-6, with 9 bases aligning to TRBD1. The TCR comes from a woman aged 50 to 60 in a cohort sampled during active or convalescent COVID-19. CDR3 residues: CASSLTGGDDSPLHF. The CDR3 coding sequence is TGTGCCAGCAGCCTCACAGGGGGCGATGATTCACCCCTCCACTTT.